These 31 T cell receptor beta chains were all obtained from the same sample, sequenced in a study of T cell repertoires in cytomegalovirus infection. TCRdb used MiXCR to reprocess the reads, holding one entry per CDR3 protein. Among roughly 300,000 distinct CDR3 sequences listed, roughly 24% were seen once. The sequencing sample was made of PBMCs. These receptors originate from a human donor in good health (CMV status not recorded). Some clones in this sample may be carry-over from other donors' samples.

CDR3 region: CASSLKAPDTQYF. CDR3 DNA sequence: TGTGCCAGCAGTTTAAAGGCGCCAGATACGCAGTATTTT. V gene TRBV28 combines with J gene TRBJ2-3; D not certain. The CDR3 has 13 residues. Looked up from germline, CDR1 is MDHEN and CDR2 is SYDVKM. V was shortened by 2 bases and J by 4 bases, with 7 bases between the two germline ends.

This clonotype appeared a few times. The rearrangement links TRBV28 to TRBJ2-7; 11 bases align to TRBD2. CDR3 length equals 14 residues. CDR1 and CDR2 from the germline V gene are MDHEN and SYDVKM. Trimming removed 6 bases from V and 3 bases from J; junction bases left unmatched: 4. The CDR3 sequence is CASRPGLAVYEQYF. The CDR3 DNA sequence: TGTGCCAGCAGGCCGGGACTAGCGGTCTACGAGCAGTACTTC.

The rearrangement links TRBV15 to TRBJ2-3, with D perhaps assigned TRBD1 or TRBD2 (5 bases each). This CDR3 comprises 18 residues. Germline lookup yields CDR1 LNHNV and CDR2 YYDKDF (reference sequence). V lost 2 bases and J lost 6, with 24 bases in between. This chain's CDR3 is CATSRSPGRGRYDDTQYF. CDR3 sequence (DNA): TGTGCCACCAGCAGATCACCCGGACGGGGACGTTATGATGATACGCAGTATTTT.

The V call is TRBV10-3, the J call TRBJ2-5, with TRBD2 matching over 10 bases. V trimming: 3 bases; J trimming: 0 bases; junction bases outside the gene matches: 7. The CDR3 consists of 17 residues. CDR1 is ENHRY and CDR2 is SYGVKD in the germline V gene. The CDR3 protein is CAISDPSGSPYQETQYF. Here the CDR3 DNA reads TGTGCCATCAGTGACCCTAGCGGGAGCCCGTACCAAGAGACCCAGTACTTC.

This clonotype was detected many times. This chain joins TRBV7-8 and TRBJ1-5, with 9 bases identical to TRBD1. The germline V gene has CDR1 SGHVS and CDR2 FQNEAQ. J gave up 1 base and V 2 bases, and 3 bases lay outside the gene matches. The CDR3 runs to 16 residues. The DNA of the CDR3 is TGTGCCAGCAGCTTAAGGGGACAGGGAAGCAATCAGCCCCAGCATTTT. This codes for CASSLRGQGSNQPQHF. The variable domain in full, with the rest retrieved from reference TRBV7-8 and TRBJ1-5, is GAGVSQSPRYKVAKRGQDVALRCDPISGHVSLFWYQQALGQGPEFLTYFQNEAQLDKSGLPSDRFFAERPEGSVSTLKIQRTQQEDSAVYLCASSLRGQGSNQPQHFGDGTRLSIL.

This clonotype was recorded a few times. The V gene is TRBV5-4, the J gene TRBJ2-5, with 10 bases aligning to TRBD2. After removal of 2 bases from V and 2 bases from J, the junction contained 6 bases not matched to a gene. Per the germline V gene, CDR1 is SGHNT and CDR2 is YYREEE (reference sequence). The CDR3 is 16 amino acids. CDR3 amino acids: CASSFTSGTQQETQYF. In DNA form, the CDR3 reads TGTGCCAGCAGCTTCACTAGCGGGACTCAGCAAGAGACCCAGTACTTC.

The table lists this clonotype with many counts. The genes are TRBV7-2 and TRBJ1-5; no clear D. The CDR3 consists of 13 residues. The ends were cut back, 1 base at V and 5 bases at J, with 6 bases in the middle. The germline gives CDR1 SGHTA, CDR2 FQGNSA. The CDR3 here is CASSLVVDQPQHF. CDR3 bases: TGTGCCAGCAGCTTAGTAGTGGATCAGCCCCAGCATTTT.

Note on this clonotype: This may be a read error, as it is one base from a much larger clone. The J gene is TRBJ1-1, the V gene TRBV7-2; maybe TRBD1 (5 bases). CDR1 and CDR2 (germline): SGHTA, FQGNSA. The CDR3 is 13 amino acids. As DNA, the CDR3 is TGTGCCCGCAGCTTGCCGGGGACGTACGAAGCTTTCTTT. This translates into CARSLPGTYEAFF. The full variable domain, completed using reference TRBV7-2 and TRBJ1-1, is GAGVSQSPSNKVTEKGKDVELRCDPISGHTALYWYRQSLGQGLEFLIYFQGNSAPDKSGLPSDRFSAERTGGSVSTLTIQRTQQEDSAVYLCARSLPGTYEAFFGQGTRLTVV.

Many counts were recorded for this clonotype. The genes are TRBV7-2 and TRBJ2-7; 14 bases map to TRBD2. CDR1 and CDR2 (germline): SGHTA, FQGNSA. This CDR3 has 17 residues. Losses at the gene ends were 5 bases for V and 5 bases for J; bases not matched to a gene: 11. CDR3 sequence: CASSPFGLAGGVDEQYF. CDR3 DNA: TGTGCCAGCAGCCCCTTCGGACTAGCGGGAGGCGTAGACGAGCAGTACTTC.

The V call is TRBV28, the J call TRBJ2-7, with 8 bases that match TRBD2. Germline-derived CDR1 and CDR2 are MDHEN and SYDVKM. The CDR3 runs 10 residues. CDR3 loop: CGSGGHEQYF. CDR3 DNA sequence: TGTGGAAGCGGGGGCCACGAGCAGTACTTC.

This clonotype has more than one count but fewer than ten. J is TRBJ1-1 and V is TRBV5-1, with 9 positions matching TRBD1. The CDR3 is 14 residues long. V trimming: 4 bases; J trimming: 5 bases; junction bases outside the gene matches: 6. From germline, CDR1 is SGHRS and CDR2 YFSETQ. CDR3 sequence (DNA): TGCGCCAGCAGCCGGGACAGGGCGGGGACTGAAGCTTTCTTT. Protein product: CASSRDRAGTEAFF.

This chain joins TRBV29-1 and TRBJ2-5, with 7 bases that match TRBD2. The CDR3 loop spans 15 amino acids. J gave up 4 bases and V 8 bases, and 16 bases lay outside the gene matches. CDR1 and CDR2 from the germline V gene are SQVTM and ANQGSEA. The CDR3: CSSQKWEGERETQYF. The CDR3 DNA sequence: TGCAGCTCCCAGAAATGGGAGGGCGAGAGAGAGACCCAGTACTTC.

This clonotype was seen many times. V is TRBV6-5 and J is TRBJ1-5; TRBD1 agrees at 7 bases. Trimming at V came to 6 bases and at J to 4 bases, leaving 0 bases not matched to a gene. The CDR3 totals 12 residues. From germline, CDR1 is MNHEY and CDR2 SVGAGI. The DNA of the CDR3 is TGTGCCAGCAGACAGGGGAATCAGCCCCAGCATTTT. Its protein product is CASRQGNQPQHF.

The V gene is TRBV19, the J gene TRBJ2-2, with 9 bases fitting TRBD1. The V gene's germline CDR1 is LNHDA and CDR2 SQIVND (reference sequence). This CDR3 is 15 amino acids long. With V trimmed by 4 bases and J by 5 bases, 5 bases remained unmatched. The CDR3 coding sequence is TGTGCCAGTAGTAAACCGGGACAGGGTACCGGGGAGCTGTTTTTT. Encoded protein: CASSKPGQGTGELFF.

V usage is TRBV28 and J usage is TRBJ1-5, with D hard to call. The germline CDR1 and CDR2 sequences are MDHEN and SYDVKM. Between the trimmed V and J ends, which lost 5 bases and 0 bases, there was a span of 17 bases. The CDR3 has 17 residues. CDR3 sequence reads: CASSGPPSRYSNQPQHF. In nucleotides, the CDR3 is TGTGCCAGCAGTGGTCCCCCCTCGCGATATAGCAATCAGCCCCAGCATTTT.

This clonotype has a handful of counts. The chain is built from TRBV7-2 and TRBJ1-5; TRBD1 might be the D (5 bases). The ends were cut back, 6 bases at V and 5 bases at J, with 14 bases in the middle. Germline V gene data show CDR1 as SGHTA and CDR2 as FQGNSA. The CDR3 contains 14 residues. As DNA, the CDR3 is TGTGCCAGCAGTCCGAGACAGAGCTATCAGCCCCAGCATTTT. Translating it yields CASSPRQSYQPQHF. Supplemented by reference TRBV7-2 and TRBJ1-5, the full variable domain reads GAGVSQSPSNKVTEKGKDVELRCDPISGHTALYWYRQSLGQGLEFLIYFQGNSAPDKSGLPSDRFSAERTGGSVSTLTIQRTQQEDSAVYLCASSPRQSYQPQHFGDGTRLSIL.

This clonotype was seen at least ten times. V and J are TRBV7-2 and TRBJ2-7; perhaps TRBD2 as D (6 bases). The V end was cut by 1 base, the J end by 4 bases, with 14 bases between. The germline gives CDR1 SGHTA, CDR2 FQGNSA. The CDR3 has 15 amino acids. CDR3 sequence (DNA): TGTGCCAGCAGCTTAGGGCCTAGCGCAATATACGAGCAGTACTTC. This translates into CASSLGPSAIYEQYF.

This clonotype was recorded a few times. The chain couples TRBV11-2 to TRBJ1-5; TRBD1 aligns across 12 bases. CDR1 and CDR2 (germline): SGHAT, FQNNGV. V was pared by 5 bases and J by 4 bases, with 3 bases of the junction left unmatched. This CDR3 has 15 residues. The CDR3 reads CASSRDRGPNQPQHF. CDR3 nucleotide sequence: TGTGCCAGCAGCCGGGACAGGGGGCCGAATCAGCCCCAGCATTTT.

V gene TRBV29-1 combines with J gene TRBJ2-7; possibly TRBD1 for D (6 bases). CDR3 length: 14 amino acids. V dropped 6 bases and J dropped 6 bases, with 21 bases sitting between them. Per germline, CDR1 SQVTM and CDR2 ANQGSEA. CDR3 DNA sequence: TGCAGCGTCAAACACCGGGACAAGTCCGGCGAGCAGTACTTC. It encodes CSVKHRDKSGEQYF.

This clonotype turned up a few times. This chain connects TRBV12-3 or TRBV12-4 to TRBJ2-3; 7 bases line up with TRBD2. The junction had 6 bases not matched to a gene; V was cut back by 6 bases and J by 0 bases. The CDR3 sequence is 15 residues long. The CDR3 reads CASRPGLGSTDTQYF. The DNA for the CDR3 is TGTGCCAGCAGACCCGGACTAGGGAGCACAGATACGCAGTATTTT.

V is TRBV29-1 and J is TRBJ2-1; D call uncertain. V lost 6 bases to trimming and J lost 9 bases, with 12 bases between them. The germline V gene has CDR1 SQVTM and CDR2 ANQGSEA. The CDR3 sequence is 11 residues long. The CDR3 DNA is TGCAGCGTCGACCGACCTCGTGAGCAGTTCTTC. Translation: CSVDRPREQFF.

This clonotype was seen more than once but under ten times. This chain connects TRBV4-1 to TRBJ1-2; D may be TRBD1 (5 bases). The CDR3 runs 14 residues. Trimming cost V 1 base and J 4 bases, with 10 bases left between them. Germline CDR1 and CDR2: MGHRA and YSYEKL. The CDR3 bases are TGCGCCAGCAGCCAAGTGGGGGGGTCCTATGGCTACACCTTC. Translating gives CASSQVGGSYGYTF.

This clonotype appeared once. V usage is TRBV5-4 and J usage is TRBJ2-3, with TRBD1 identical over 11 bases. The CDR3 length is 15 residues. Germline CDR1 reads SGHNT; CDR2 reads YYREEE (reference sequence). The trim removed 2 bases at V and 5 bases at J, leaving 4 bases unmatched. The CDR3 is CASSFRTGGIDTQYF. The CDR3 nucleotides are TGTGCCAGCAGCTTTAGGACAGGGGGCATAGATACGCAGTATTTT.

The rearrangement links TRBV4-3 to TRBJ1-1, with D perhaps matching TRBD1 (6 bases). V lost 1 base to trimming and J lost 5 bases, with 20 bases between them. The CDR3 consists of 17 residues. CDR1 is LGHNA and CDR2 is YSLEER in the germline V gene. The CDR3 bases are TGCGCCAGCAGCCAAGCTTCGAACAGGGCTCTTGGGACTGAAGCTTTCTTT. Encoded protein: CASSQASNRALGTEAFF.

The chain recombines TRBV5-1 with TRBJ2-5, with 10 positions matching TRBD1. V shed 4 bases and J 4 bases; nucleotides not matched to a gene: 10. The CDR3 is made up of 16 amino acids. Germline V gene lookup returns CDR1 SGHRS and CDR2 YFSETQ. The CDR3 loop reads CASSETGGNLAETQYF. The DNA for the CDR3 is TGCGCCAGCAGCGAGACAGGGGGCAATTTAGCAGAGACCCAGTACTTC.

The chain couples TRBV11-2 to TRBJ2-7; 12 bases are shared with TRBD2. Trimming cost V 8 bases and J 4 bases; bases outside gene matches: 6. Germline assignment: CDR1 SGHAT and CDR2 FQNNGV. The CDR3 runs 14 residues. DNA for the CDR3: TGTGCCAGCCAGGGGACTAGCGGGTGGTACGAGCAGTACTTC. It codes for CASQGTSGWYEQYF.

In regard to this clonotype: A read error may explain this, as a much larger clone is one base away. Because the CDR3 is missing its conserved closing phenylalanine or tryptophan, this is likely a read error. The chain recombines TRBV7-2 with TRBJ2-2; 11 bases line up with TRBD2. CDR3 length: 19 residues. V gave up 5 bases and J gave up 3 bases; unmatched junction bases: 14. Per germline, CDR1 SGHTA and CDR2 FQGNSA. For the CDR3, the DNA is TGTGCCAGCAGCCTCGGCATACTAGCGGGAGAGGTTTACACCGGGGAGCTGTTTCTT. It yields the protein CASSLGILAGEVYTGELFL.

This chain uses TRBV6-2 or TRBV6-3 with TRBJ2-1, with 8 nucleotides matching TRBD2. V trimming: 0 bases; J trimming: 6 bases; junction bases outside the gene matches: 13. Germline assignment: CDR1 MNHEY and CDR2 SVGEGT. The CDR3 length is 18 residues. The CDR3 DNA reads TGTGCCAGCAGTTACTCCCCGGGTAGCGGGGCTTTTTTCAATGAGCAGTTCTTC. This codes for CASSYSPGSGAFFNEQFF.

The chain links TRBV11-2 to TRBJ2-5; TRBD2 is a possible D gene (6 bases). Germline CDR1 and CDR2: SGHAT and FQNNGV. The CDR3 extends over 16 amino acids. With 1 base removed from V and 1 base from J, the gap between germline ends came to 13 bases. The CDR3 coding sequence is TGTGCCAGCAGCTTAGGCATATTGGGGGGCCAAGAGACCCAGTACTTC. Protein product: CASSLGILGGQETQYF.

The table lists this clonotype with many counts. This sequence joins TRBV7-2 and TRBJ2-7, with 7 bases that match TRBD2. The CDR3 consists of 17 residues. The germline V gene has CDR1 SGHTA and CDR2 FQGNSA. V shed 1 base, J shed 0 bases, and the junction held 9 bases outside the gene matches. CDR3: CASSLGASGGLSYEQYF. The CDR3 nucleotides are TGTGCCAGCAGCTTAGGTGCATCGGGGGGTCTCTCCTACGAGCAGTACTTC.

On this clonotype: This may be a read error, as it is one base from a much larger clone. The rearrangement joins TRBV7-2 to TRBJ1-2, with 12 bases fitting TRBD1. Germline V gives CDR1 SGHTA, CDR2 FQGNSA. The CDR3 consists of 18 residues. This CDR3 reads CASSLRGTGGLANCGYTF. The CDR3 nucleotides are TGTGCCAGCAGCCTAAGGGGGACAGGGGGCCTAGCTAACTGTGGCTACACCTTC.